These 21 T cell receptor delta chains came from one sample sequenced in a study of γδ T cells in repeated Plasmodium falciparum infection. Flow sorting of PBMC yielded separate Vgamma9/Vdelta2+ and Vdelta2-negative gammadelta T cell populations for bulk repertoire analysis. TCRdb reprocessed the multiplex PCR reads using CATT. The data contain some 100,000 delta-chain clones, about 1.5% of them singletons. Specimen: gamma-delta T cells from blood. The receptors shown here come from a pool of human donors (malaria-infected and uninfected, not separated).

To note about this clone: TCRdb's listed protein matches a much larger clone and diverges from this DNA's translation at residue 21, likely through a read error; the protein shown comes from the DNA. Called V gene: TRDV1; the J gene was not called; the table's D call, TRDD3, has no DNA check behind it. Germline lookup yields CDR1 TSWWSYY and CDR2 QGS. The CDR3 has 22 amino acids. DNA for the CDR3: TGTGCTCTTGGGGAACTTGAGGGGTGTTATCATACTGGGGGAAGGTACACCGATAAACTCACCTTT. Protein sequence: CALGELEGCYHTGGRYTDKLTF.

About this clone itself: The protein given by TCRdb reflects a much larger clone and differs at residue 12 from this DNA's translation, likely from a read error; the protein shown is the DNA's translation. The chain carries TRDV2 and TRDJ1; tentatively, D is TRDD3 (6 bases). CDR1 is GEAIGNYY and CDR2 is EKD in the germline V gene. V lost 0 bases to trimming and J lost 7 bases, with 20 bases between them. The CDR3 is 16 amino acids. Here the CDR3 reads CACDTLGARGIGKLIF. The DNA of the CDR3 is TGTGCCTGTGACACCTTGGGGGCTCGGGGAATCGGTAAACTCATCTTT.

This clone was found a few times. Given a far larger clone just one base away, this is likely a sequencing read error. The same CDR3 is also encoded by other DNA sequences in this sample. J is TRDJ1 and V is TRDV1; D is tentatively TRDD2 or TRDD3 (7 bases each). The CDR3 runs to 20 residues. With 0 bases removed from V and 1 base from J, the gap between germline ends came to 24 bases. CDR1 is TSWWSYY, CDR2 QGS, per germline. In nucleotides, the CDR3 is TGTGCTCTTGGGGAACTTATTCCTACCCGGATACTGGGGACCACCGATAAACTCATCTTT. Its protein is CALGELIPTRILGTTDKLIF.

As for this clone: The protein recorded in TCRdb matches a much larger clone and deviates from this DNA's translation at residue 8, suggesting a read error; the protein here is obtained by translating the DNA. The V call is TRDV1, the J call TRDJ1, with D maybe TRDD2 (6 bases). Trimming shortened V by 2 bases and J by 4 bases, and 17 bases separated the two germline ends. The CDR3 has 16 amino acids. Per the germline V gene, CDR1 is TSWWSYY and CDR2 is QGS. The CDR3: CALGEVPMRGIDKLIF. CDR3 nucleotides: TGTGCTCTTGGGGAAGTTCCTATGCGAGGGATCGATAAACTCATCTTT.

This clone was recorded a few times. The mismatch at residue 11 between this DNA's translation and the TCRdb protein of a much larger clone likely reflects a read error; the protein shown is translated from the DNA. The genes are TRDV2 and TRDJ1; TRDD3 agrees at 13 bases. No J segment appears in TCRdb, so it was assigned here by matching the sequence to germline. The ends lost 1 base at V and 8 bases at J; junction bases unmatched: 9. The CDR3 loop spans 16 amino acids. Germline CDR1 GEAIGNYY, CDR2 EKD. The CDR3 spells CACDTLGDTDRGKLIF. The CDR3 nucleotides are TGTGCCTGTGACACACTGGGGGATACGGATAGAGGGAAACTCATCTTT.

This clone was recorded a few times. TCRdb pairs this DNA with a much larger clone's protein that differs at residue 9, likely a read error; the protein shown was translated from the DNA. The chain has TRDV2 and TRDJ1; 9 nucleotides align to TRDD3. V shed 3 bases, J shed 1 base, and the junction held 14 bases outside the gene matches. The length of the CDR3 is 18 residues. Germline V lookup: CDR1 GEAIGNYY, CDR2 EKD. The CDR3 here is CACDLAGGCALFTDKLIF. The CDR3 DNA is TGTGCCTGTGACCTTGCTGGGGGATGCGCATTATTCACCGATAAACTCATCTTT.

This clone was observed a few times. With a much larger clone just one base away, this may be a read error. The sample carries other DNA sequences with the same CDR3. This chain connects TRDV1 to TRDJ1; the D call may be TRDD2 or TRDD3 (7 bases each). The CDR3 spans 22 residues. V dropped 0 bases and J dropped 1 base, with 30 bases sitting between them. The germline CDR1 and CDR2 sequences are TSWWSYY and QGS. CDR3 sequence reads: CALGELDGFPTAGGWSTDKLIF. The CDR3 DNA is TGTGCTCTTGGGGAACTAGATGGTTTTCCTACGGCCGGGGGATGGAGCACCGATAAACTCATCTTT.

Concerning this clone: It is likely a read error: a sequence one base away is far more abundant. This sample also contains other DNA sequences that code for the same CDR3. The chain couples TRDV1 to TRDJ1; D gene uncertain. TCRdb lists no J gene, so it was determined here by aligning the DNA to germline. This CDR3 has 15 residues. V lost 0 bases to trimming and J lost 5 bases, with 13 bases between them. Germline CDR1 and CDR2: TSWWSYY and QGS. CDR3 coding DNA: TGTGCTCTTGGGGAACTGAGGGCCTTGACTGATAAACTCATCTTT. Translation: CALGELRALTDKLIF.

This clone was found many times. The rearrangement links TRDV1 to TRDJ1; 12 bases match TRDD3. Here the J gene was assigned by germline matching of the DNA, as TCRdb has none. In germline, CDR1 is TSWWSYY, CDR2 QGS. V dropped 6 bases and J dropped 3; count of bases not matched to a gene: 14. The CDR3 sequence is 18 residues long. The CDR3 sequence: CALGFLPPYWGIPDKLIF. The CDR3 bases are TGTGCTCTTGGTTTCCTACCACCCTACTGGGGGATACCCGATAAACTCATCTTT.

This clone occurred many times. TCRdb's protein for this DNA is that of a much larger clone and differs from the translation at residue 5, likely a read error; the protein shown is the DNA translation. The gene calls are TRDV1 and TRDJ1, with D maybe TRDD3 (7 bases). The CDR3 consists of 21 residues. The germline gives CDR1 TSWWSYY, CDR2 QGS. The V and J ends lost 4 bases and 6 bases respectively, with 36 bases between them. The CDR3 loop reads CALGGLLLRGSGGLSPHKLIF. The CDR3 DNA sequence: TGTGCTCTTGGGGGACTACTCCTACGTGGCTCTGGGGGCCTCTCCCCCCATAAACTCATCTTT.

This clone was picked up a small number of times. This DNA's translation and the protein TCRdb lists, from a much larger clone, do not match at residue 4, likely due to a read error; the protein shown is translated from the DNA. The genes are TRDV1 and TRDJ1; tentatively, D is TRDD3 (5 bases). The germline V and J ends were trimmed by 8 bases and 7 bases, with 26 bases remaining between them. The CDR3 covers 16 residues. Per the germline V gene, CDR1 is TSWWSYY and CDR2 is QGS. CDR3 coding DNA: TGTGCTCTTAGGTCGAAGAGAACGGTCCCCGGGGGTAAACTCATCTTT. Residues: CALRSKRTVPGGKLIF.

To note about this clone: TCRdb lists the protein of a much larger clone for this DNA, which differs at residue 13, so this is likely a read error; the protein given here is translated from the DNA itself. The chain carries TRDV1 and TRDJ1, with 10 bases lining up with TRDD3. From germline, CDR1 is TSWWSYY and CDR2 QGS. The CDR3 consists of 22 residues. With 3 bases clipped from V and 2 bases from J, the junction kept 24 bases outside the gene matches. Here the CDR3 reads CALGEGSVSLLQALGDTDKLIF. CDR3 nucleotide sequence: TGTGCTCTTGGGGAGGGCTCTGTTTCCCTACTTCAGGCACTGGGGGATACCGATAAACTCATCTTT.

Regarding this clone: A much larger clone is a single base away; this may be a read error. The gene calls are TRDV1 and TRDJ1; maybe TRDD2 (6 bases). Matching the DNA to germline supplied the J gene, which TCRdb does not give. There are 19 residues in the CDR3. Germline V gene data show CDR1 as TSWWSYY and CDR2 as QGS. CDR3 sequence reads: CALGEPLLPFTSFADKLIF. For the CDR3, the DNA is TGCGCTCTTGGGGAACCCCTTCTTCCTTTTACGTCTTTCGCCGATAAACTCATCTTT.

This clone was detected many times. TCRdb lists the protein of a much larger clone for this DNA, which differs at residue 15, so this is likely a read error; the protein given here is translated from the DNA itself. CDR3 DNA: TGTGCTCTTGGGGAAAACAGCGGGCCATCCTCGGGGGTCCTCGCCGATAAACTCATCTTT. Translating gives CALGENSGPSSGVLADKLIF. V is TRDV1 and J is TRDJ1; D is possibly TRDD3 (5 bases). The CDR3 runs 20 residues. The germline CDR1 and CDR2 sequences are TSWWSYY and QGS. Trimming removed 2 bases from V and 3 bases from J, with 28 bases in between.

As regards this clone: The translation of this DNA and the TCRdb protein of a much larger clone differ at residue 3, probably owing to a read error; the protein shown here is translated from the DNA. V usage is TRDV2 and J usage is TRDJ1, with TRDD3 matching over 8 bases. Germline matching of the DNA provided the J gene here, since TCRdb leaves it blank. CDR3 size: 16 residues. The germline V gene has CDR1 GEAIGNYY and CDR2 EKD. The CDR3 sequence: CARDELLGGYTDKLIF. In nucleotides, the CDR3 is TGTGCCCGTGACGAACTACTGGGGGGATACACCGATAAACTCATCTTT.

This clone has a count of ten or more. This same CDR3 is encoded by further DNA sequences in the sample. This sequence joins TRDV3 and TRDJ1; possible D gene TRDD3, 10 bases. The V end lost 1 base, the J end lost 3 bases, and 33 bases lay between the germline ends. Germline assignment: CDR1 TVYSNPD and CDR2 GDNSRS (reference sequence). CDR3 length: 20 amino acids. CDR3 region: CAFILPTVGGYRGDADKLIF. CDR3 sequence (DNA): TGTGCCTTTATCCTTCCTACCGTTGGGGGATACAGGGGGGACGCCGATAAACTCATCTTT.

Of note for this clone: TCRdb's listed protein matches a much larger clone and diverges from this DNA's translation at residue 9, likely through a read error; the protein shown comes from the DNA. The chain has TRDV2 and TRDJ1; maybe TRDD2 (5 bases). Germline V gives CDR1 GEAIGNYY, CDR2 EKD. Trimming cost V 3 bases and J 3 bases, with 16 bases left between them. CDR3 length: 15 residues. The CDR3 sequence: CACDPLLLWADKLIF. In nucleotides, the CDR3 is TGTGCCTGTGACCCTCTACTCCTATGGGCCGATAAACTCATCTTT.

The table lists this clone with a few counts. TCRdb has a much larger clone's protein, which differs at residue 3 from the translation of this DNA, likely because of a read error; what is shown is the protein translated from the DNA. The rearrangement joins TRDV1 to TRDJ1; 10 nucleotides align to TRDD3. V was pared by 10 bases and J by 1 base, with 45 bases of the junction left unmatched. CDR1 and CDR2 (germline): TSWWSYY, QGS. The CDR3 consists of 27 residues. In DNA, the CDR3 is TGTGCTCCTGGAAAACAGAAGCTTCTCGCCACGCGGATGCAGGGGGATACGCGTATGAGGGCCACCGATAAACTCATCTTT. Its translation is CAPGKQKLLATRMQGDTRMRATDKLIF.

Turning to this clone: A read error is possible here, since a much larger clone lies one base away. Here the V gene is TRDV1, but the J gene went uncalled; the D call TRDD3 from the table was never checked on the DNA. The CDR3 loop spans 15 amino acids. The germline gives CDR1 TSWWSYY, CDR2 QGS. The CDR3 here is CALGELAWGTYKPIF. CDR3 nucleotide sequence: TGTGCTCTTGGGGAACTAGCCTGGGGGACTTATAAACCCATCTTT.

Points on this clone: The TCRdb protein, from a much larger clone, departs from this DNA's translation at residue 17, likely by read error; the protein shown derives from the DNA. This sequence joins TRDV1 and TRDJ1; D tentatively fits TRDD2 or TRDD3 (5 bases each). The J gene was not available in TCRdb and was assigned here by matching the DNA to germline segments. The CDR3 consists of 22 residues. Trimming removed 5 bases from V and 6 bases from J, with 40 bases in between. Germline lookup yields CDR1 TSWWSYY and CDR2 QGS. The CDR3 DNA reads TGTGCTCTTGGGTTCCACCTCCACCTACGGGAGGGGGTTGGTTCCAGCAGTTATAAACTCATCTTT. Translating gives CALGFHLHLREGVGSSSYKLIF.

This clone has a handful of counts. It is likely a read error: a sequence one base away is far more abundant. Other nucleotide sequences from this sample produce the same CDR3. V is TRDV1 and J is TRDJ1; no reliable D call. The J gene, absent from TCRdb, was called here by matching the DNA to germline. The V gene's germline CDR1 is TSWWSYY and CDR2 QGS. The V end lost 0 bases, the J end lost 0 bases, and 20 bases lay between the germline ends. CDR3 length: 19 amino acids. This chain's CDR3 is CALGELWRKAGPYTDKLIF. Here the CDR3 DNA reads TGTGCTCTTGGGGAACTGTGGAGGAAGGCCGGACCGTACACCGATAAACTCATCTTT.